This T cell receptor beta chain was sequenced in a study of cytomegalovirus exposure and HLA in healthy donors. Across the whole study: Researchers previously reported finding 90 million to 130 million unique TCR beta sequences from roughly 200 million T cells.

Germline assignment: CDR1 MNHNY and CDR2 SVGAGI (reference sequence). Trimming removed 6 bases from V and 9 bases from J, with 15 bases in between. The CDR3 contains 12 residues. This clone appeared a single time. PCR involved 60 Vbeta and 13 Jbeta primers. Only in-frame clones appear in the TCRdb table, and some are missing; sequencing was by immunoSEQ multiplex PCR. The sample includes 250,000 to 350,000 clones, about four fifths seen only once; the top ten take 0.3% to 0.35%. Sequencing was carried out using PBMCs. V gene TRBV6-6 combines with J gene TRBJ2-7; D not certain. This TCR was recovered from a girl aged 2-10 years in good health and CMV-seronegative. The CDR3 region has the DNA TGTGCCAGCAGCACCCCCGGTACGGTGCAGTACTTC. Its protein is CASSTPGTVQYF.